This is a list of T cell receptor beta chains from one sample in a study of blood T cell repertoires in COVID-19. Here immunoSEQ multiplex PCR was the method, and the copy in TCRdb shows in-frame clones only, minus some. The sample shows a few hundred thousand clones, around 82% of them seen only once. The sample was peripheral blood. The source is a woman aged 25 to 39 who had recovered from COVID-19. Both conserved end residues are part of each CDR3. The order of the fields is CDR3 protein, CDR3 DNA, clone size, V gene, D gene, J gene. D genes are given only for firm matches. Some rows have no size entry. The others give once, few or many, or a class for an expanded clone.

CDR3: CASSKTCISGRAGPYEQYF
DNA: TGTGCCAGCAGCAAAACGTGTATCAGTGGGAGGGCCGGGCCCTACGAGCAGTACTTC
size: NA
V: TRBV21-1
D: NA
J: TRBJ2-7

CDR3: CASSWRDRGKAFF
DNA: TGTGCCAGCAGTTGGCGGGACAGGGGAAAAGCTTTCTTT
size: NA
V: TRBV6-5
D: TRBD1
J: TRBJ1-1

CDR3: CASSQAPGQGYEQYF
DNA: TGTGCCAGCAGCCAAGCACCGGGACAGGGATACGAGCAGTACTTC
size: NA
V: TRBV3-1/TRBV3-2
D: TRBD1
J: TRBJ2-7

CDR3: CASSSPTGELFF
DNA: TGTGCCAGCAGCTCCCCGACCGGGGAGCTGTTTTTT
size: NA
V: TRBV13
D: NA
J: TRBJ2-2

CDR3: CASSVGIQGPTEAFF
DNA: TGTGCCAGCAGCGTAGGAATTCAGGGGCCGACTGAAGCTTTCTTT
size: NA
V: TRBV9
D: NA
J: TRBJ1-1

CDR3: CASGPTLEGNTGELFF
DNA: TGCGCCAGCGGCCCTACCCTTGAGGGGAACACCGGGGAGCTGTTTTTT
size: once
V: TRBV5-1
D: NA
J: TRBJ2-2

CDR3: CASSAGGLSTDTQYF
DNA: TGTGCCAGCAGCGCAGGGGGCCTCAGCACAGATACGCAGTATTTT
size: NA
V: TRBV6-4
D: TRBD1
J: TRBJ2-3

CDR3: CASTLGGQGHEKLFF
DNA: TGTGCCAGCACTCTAGGAGGGCAGGGACATGAAAAACTGTTTTTT
size: NA
V: TRBV6-5
D: NA
J: TRBJ1-4

CDR3: CASSPTSGRGETQYF
DNA: TGTGCCAGCAGCCCGACTAGCGGGAGGGGGGAGACCCAGTACTTC
size: NA
V: TRBV6-5
D: TRBD2
J: TRBJ2-5

CDR3: CASSRGTGLDSPLHF
DNA: TGTGCCAGCAGCCGAGGGACAGGGCTAGATTCACCCCTCCACTTT
size: NA
V: TRBV7-9
D: TRBD1
J: TRBJ1-6

CDR3: CASSGDRGPGYGYTF
DNA: TGTGCCAGCAGCGGGGACAGGGGGCCTGGCTATGGCTACACCTTC
size: NA
V: TRBV5-4
D: TRBD1
J: TRBJ1-2

CDR3: CASSTSHYEQYF
DNA: TGTGCCAGCAGTACTAGCCACTACGAGCAGTACTTC
size: NA
V: TRBV28
D: NA
J: TRBJ2-7

CDR3: CASSRGLNQPQHF
DNA: TGTGCCAGCAGTAGGGGCCTTAATCAGCCCCAGCATTTT
size: NA
V: TRBV19
D: NA
J: TRBJ1-5

CDR3: CATSILGTGLSAFVQYF
DNA: NA
size: once
V: TRBV15
D: NA
J: TRBJ2-4

CDR3: CASSSGQGLETQYF
DNA: TGCGCCAGCAGCTCTGGACAGGGGTTGGAGACCCAGTACTTC
size: NA
V: TRBV5-1
D: TRBD1
J: TRBJ2-5

CDR3: CASSSGERETQYF
DNA: TGCGCCAGCAGTTCGGGGGAGCGGGAGACCCAGTACTTC
size: NA
V: TRBV10-1
D: NA
J: TRBJ2-5

CDR3: CASEGGVQGYGYGYTF
DNA: TGTGCCAGCGAAGGGGGGGTACAAGGTTATGGTTATGGCTACACCTTC
size: NA
V: TRBV11-2
D: NA
J: TRBJ1-2

CDR3: CAISTLGLATYNEQFF
DNA: TGTGCCATCTCAACCTTGGGACTAGCTACCTACAATGAGCAGTTCTTC
size: NA
V: TRBV11-2
D: TRBD2
J: TRBJ2-1

CDR3: CASSQAKKVAGPNEQFF
DNA: TGTGCCAGCAGCCAAGCGAAGAAGGTAGCGGGACCCAATGAGCAGTTCTTC
size: many
V: TRBV14
D: TRBD2
J: TRBJ2-1

CDR3: CATSDPGQGDITRYF
DNA: TGTGCCACCAGTGACCCGGGACAGGGGGATATTACGCGGTATTTT
size: NA
V: TRBV24-1
D: TRBD1
J: TRBJ2-3